The subject of this entry is one T cell receptor beta chain. Its matching antigen is unknown. The trim removed 5 bases at V and 6 bases at J, leaving 12 bases unmatched. Germline values: CDR1 SEHNR, CDR2 FQNEAQ (reference sequence). The CDR3 runs to 16 residues. The sample is drawn from a study of T cell responses to AZD1222 COVID-19 vaccine. General observations from the study: Females made up more of the donors, who were largely white British, and clonal diversity may have come out too low. Repertoire sampling happened only post peak T cell response.

Method: immunoSEQ multiplex PCR; TCRdb's copy keeps in-frame clones and lacks some. The table shows 200,000 or so clones, with roughly 92% occurring only once. This specimen was peripheral blood, taken on day 0 of AZD1222 vaccination. V is TRBV7-9 and J is TRBJ1-2; 10 bases line up with TRBD1. This receptor was taken from an adult in good health. Here the CDR3 reads CASSTAGDRGADGYTF. The DNA of the CDR3 is TGTGCCAGCAGCACCGCCGGGGACAGGGGCGCCGATGGCTACACCTTC.